The 2 T cell receptor beta chains listed next were all sequenced from one sample in a study of blood T cell repertoires in COVID-19. Sequencing was performed with immunoSEQ multiplex PCR; in TCRdb, only in-frame clones are kept and a portion is missing. The table lists more than 200,000 clones, 88% of them singletons. The sample comprised PBMCs or T cells enriched from blood (not recorded which). The source of these receptors is a woman in her twenties or thirties who had been exposed to COVID-19.

V and J are TRBV11-2 and TRBJ2-2, with D possibly matching TRBD1 (6 bases). V lost 2 bases and J 6 bases, leaving 16 bases between the germline ends. The CDR3 is 16 amino acids. Germline V gene lookup returns CDR1 SGHAT and CDR2 FQNNGV. This CDR3 reads CASSLSPGEYAGELFF. DNA of the CDR3: TGTGCCAGCAGCTTATCTCCAGGGGAATACGCCGGGGAGCTGTTTTTT.

The chain carries TRBV18 and TRBJ1-2, with TRBD1 identical over 8 bases. J lost 7 bases, V lost 5 bases, and 12 bases had no gene match. The CDR3 sequence is 15 residues long. CDR1 KGHSH and CDR2 LQKENI come from the germline V gene. The CDR3 DNA sequence: TGTGCCAGCTCAGTCTCGGGGGACAGGCCTGGTGGCTACACCTTC. It codes for CASSVSGDRPGGYTF.